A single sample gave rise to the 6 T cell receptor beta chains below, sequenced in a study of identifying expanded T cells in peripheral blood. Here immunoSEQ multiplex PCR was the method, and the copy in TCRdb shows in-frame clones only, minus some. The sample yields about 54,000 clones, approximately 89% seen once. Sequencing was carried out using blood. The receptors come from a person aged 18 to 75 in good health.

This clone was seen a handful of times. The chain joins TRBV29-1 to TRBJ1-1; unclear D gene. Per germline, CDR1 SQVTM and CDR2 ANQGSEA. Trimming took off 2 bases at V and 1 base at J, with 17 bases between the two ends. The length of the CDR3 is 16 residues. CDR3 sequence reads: CSVEPNSLVKNTEAFF. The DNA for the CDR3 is TGCAGCGTTGAACCCAACTCGCTGGTCAAGAACACTGAAGCTTTCTTT.

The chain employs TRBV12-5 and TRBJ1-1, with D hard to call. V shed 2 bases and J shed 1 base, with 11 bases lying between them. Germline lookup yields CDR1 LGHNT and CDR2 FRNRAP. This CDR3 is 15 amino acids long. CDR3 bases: TGTGCTAGTGGTTTGTTAAGCGGAGGGAACACTGAAGCTTTCTTT. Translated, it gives CASGLLSGGNTEAFF. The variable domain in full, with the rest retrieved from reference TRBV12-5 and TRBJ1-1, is DARVTQTPRHKVTEMGQEVTMRCQPILGHNTVFWYRQTMMQGLELLAYFRNRAPLDDSGMPKDRFSAEMPDATLATLKIQPSEPRDSAVYFCASGLLSGGNTEAFFGQGTRLTVV.

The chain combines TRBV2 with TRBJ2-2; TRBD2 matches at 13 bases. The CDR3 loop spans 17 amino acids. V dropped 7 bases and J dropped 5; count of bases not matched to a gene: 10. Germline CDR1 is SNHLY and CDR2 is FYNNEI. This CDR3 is CASNEALAGGLTGELFF. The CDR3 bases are TGTGCCAGCAACGAAGCACTAGCGGGGGGGTTAACCGGGGAGCTGTTTTTT.

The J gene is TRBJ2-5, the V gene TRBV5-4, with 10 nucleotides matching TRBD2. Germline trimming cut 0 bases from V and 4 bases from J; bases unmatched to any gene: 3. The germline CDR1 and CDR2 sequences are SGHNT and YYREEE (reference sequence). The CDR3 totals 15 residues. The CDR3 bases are TGTGCCAGCAGCTTGGCTAGCGGGAGCAGAGAGACCCAGTACTTC. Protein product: CASSLASGSRETQYF.

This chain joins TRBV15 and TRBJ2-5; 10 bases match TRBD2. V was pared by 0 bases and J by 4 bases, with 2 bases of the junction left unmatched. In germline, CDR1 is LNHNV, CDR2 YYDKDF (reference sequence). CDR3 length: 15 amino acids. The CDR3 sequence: CATSRDLAGAETQYF. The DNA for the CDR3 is TGTGCCACCAGCAGAGATCTAGCGGGAGCAGAGACCCAGTACTTC.

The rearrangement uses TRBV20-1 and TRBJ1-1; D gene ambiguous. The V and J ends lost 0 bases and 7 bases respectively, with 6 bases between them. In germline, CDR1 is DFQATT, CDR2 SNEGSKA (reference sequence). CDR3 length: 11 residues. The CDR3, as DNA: TGCAGTGCTAGAGATCTCCTTGAAGCTTTCTTT. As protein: CSARDLLEAFF.